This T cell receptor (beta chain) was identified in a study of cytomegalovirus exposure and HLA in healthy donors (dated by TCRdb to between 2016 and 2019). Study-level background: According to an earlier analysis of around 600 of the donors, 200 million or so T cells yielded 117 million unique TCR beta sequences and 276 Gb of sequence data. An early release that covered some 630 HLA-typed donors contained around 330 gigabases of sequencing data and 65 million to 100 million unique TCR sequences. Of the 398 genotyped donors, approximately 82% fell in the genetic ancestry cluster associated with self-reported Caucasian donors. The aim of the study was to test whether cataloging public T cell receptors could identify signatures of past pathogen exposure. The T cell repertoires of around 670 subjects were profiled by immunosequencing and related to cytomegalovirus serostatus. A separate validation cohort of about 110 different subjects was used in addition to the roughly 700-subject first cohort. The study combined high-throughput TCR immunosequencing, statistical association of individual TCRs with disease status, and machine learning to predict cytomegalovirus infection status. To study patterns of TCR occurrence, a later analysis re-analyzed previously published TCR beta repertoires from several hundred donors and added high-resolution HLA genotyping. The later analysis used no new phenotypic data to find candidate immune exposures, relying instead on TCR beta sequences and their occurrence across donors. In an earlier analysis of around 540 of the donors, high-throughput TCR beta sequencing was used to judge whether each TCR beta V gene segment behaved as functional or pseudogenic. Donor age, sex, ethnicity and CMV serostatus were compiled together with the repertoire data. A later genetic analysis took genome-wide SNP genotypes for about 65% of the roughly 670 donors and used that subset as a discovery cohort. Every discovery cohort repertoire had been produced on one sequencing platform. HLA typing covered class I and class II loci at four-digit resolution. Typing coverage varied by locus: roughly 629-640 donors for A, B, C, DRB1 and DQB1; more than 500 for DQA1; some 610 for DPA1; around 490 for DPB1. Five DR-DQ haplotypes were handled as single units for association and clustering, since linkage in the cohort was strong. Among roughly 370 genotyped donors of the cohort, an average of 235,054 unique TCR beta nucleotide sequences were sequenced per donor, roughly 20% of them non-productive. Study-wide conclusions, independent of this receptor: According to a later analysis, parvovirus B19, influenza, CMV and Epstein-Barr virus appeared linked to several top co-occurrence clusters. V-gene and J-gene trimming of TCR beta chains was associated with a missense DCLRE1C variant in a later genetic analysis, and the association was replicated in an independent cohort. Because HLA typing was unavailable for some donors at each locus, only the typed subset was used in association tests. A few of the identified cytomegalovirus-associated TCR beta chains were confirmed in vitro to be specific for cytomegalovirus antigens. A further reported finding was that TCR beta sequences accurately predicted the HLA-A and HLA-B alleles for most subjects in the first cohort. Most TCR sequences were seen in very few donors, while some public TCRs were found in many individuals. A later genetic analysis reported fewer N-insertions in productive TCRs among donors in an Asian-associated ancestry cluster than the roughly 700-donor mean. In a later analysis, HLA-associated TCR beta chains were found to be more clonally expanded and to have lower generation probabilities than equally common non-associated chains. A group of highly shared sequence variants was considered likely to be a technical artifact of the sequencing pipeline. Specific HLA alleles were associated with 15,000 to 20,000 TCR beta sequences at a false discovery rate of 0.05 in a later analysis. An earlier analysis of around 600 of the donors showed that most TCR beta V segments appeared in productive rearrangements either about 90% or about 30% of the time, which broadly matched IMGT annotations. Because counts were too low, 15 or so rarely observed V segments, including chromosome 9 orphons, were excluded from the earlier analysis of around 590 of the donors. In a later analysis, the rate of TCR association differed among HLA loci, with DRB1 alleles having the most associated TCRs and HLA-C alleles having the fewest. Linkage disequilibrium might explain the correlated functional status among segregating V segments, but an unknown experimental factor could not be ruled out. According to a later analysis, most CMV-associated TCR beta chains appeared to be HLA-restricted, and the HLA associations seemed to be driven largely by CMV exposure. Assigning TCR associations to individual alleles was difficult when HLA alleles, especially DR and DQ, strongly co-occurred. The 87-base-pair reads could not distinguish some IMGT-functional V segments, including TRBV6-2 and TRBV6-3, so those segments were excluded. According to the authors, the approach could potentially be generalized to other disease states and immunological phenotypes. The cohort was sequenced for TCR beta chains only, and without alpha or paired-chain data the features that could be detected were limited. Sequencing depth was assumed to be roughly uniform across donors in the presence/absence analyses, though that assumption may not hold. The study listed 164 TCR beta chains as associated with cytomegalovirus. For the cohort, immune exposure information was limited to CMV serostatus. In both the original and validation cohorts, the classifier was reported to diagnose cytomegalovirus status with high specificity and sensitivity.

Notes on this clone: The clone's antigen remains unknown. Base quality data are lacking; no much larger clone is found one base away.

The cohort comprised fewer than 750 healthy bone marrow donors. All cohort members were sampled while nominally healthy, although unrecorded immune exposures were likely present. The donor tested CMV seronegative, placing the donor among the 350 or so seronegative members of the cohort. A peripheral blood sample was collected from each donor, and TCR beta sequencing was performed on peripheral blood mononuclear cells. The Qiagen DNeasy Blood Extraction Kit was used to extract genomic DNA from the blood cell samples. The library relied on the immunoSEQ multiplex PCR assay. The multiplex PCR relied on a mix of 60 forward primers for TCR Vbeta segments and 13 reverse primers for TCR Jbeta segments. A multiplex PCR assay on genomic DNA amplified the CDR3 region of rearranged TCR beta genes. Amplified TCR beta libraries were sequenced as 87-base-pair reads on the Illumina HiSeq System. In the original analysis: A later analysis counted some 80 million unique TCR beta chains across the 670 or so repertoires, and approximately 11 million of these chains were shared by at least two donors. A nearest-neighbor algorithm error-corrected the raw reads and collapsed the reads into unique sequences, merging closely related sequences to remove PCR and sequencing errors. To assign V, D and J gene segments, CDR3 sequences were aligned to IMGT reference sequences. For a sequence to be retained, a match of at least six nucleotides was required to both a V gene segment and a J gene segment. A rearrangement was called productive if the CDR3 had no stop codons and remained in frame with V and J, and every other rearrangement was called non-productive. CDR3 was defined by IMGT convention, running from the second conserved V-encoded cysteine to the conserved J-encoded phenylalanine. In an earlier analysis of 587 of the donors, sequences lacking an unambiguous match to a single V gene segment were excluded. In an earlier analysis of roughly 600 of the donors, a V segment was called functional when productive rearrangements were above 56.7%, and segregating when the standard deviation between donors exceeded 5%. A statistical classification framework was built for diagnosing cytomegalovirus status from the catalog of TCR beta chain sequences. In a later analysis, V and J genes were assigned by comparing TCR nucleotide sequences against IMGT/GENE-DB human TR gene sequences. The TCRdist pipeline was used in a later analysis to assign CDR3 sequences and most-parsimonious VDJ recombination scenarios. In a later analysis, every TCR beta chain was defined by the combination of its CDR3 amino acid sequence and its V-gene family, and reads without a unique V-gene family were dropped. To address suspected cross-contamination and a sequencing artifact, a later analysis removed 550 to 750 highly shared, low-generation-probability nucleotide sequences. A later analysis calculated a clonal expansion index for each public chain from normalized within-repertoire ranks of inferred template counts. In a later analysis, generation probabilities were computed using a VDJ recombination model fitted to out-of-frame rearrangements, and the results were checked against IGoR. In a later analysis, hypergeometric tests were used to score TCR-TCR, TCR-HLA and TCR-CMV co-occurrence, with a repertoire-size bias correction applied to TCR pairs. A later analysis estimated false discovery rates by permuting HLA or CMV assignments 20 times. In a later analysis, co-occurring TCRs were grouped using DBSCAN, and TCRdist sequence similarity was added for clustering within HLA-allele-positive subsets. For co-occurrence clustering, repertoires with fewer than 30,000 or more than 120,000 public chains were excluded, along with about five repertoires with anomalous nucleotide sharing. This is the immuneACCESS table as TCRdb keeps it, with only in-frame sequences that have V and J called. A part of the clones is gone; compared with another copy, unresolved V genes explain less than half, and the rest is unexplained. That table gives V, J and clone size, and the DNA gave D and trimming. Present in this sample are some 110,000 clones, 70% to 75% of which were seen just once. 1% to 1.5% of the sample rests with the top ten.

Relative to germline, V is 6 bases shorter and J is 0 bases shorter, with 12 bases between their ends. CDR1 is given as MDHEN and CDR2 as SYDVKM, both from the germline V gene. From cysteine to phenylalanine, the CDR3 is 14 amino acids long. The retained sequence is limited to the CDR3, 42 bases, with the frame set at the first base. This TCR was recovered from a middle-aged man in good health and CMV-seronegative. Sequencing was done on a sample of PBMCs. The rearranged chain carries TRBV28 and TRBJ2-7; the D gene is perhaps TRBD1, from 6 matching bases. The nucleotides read TGTGCCAGCAGGAGACAGGTTCTCTCCTACGAGCAGTACTTC. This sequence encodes CASRRQVLSYEQYF.